This T cell receptor beta chain was documented in a study of blood T cell repertoires in COVID-19. Looking at the study overall: There were acute and convalescent COVID-19 samples, and they came from the United States, Italy and Spain.

Everyone who took part was about 18 to 89 years old, and they came from about two dozen US areas. Produced via immunoSEQ multiplex PCR; TCRdb's table is partial and in-frame only. The sample has around 300,000 clones, 90% seen once. Sequencing used PBMCs or T cells enriched from blood (not recorded which). The source is a woman between 18 and 30 years old with acute COVID-19.

Here the CDR3 reads CSGGTGAQYF. The CDR3 coding sequence is TGCAGCGGGGGGACAGGGGCCCAGTACTTC. J is TRBJ2-5 and V is TRBV29-1; 10 bases map to TRBD1. With V trimmed by 7 bases and J by 9 bases, 2 bases remained unmatched. Germline CDR1 is SQVTM and CDR2 is ANQGSEA. There are 10 residues in the CDR3. Full variable domain (rest looked up from reference TRBV29-1 and TRBJ2-5): SAVISQKPSRDICQRGTSLTIQCQVDSQVTMMFWYRQQPGQSLTLIATANQGSEATYESGFVIDKFPISRPNLTFSTLTVSNMSPEDSSIYLCSGGTGAQYFGPGTRLLVL.